These T cell receptor beta chains were read from a single sample in a study of shared clonotypes between healthy human individuals. TCRdb's table, derived via immunoSEQ multiplex PCR, lists solely in-frame clones and lacks some. The repertoire holds over a million clones, with 95% to 97% as singletons. Sequenced material: naive CD4+ T cells sorted from blood. Receptors originate from a man under 40 in good health. Both conserved end residues are part of each CDR3. Fields, in order: CDR3 protein, CDR3 DNA, clone size, J gene, CDR3 length, V gene, D gene. A D gene is named only where the DNA matches it firmly. Part of the rows lack a size; the others show once, few, many or a class for expanded clones.

CASSGQGARGTDTQYF,TGCGCCAGCAGCGGCCAGGGGGCGCGGGGGACAGATACGCAGTATTTT,-,TRBJ2-3,16,TRBV4-1,-
CASSQGGAVPGELFF,TGTGCCAGCAGCCAAGGGGGAGCAGTTCCCGGGGAGCTGTTTTTT,once,TRBJ2-2,15,TRBV6-5,-
CASSGLAGVVWHNEQFF,TGCGCCAGCAGCGGACTAGCGGGAGTCGTATGGCACAATGAGCAGTTCTTC,-,TRBJ2-1,17,TRBV5-1,TRBD2
CASSLYGNTGELFF,TGTGCCAGCAGTTTATACGGGAACACCGGGGAGCTGTTTTTT,-,TRBJ2-2,14,TRBV28,-
CASLREPNSGANVLTF,TGCGCCAGCCTGCGGGAGCCCAACTCTGGGGCCAACGTCCTGACTTTC,once,TRBJ2-6,16,TRBV5-1,TRBD2
CASSPAVGQLYNEQFF,TGTGCCAGCAGCCCCGCTGTGGGACAGCTTTACAATGAGCAGTTCTTC,once,TRBJ2-1,16,TRBV5-4,TRBD1
CASSFRGEEPYNEQFF,TGCGCCAGCAGCTTCAGAGGGGAAGAGCCCTACAATGAGCAGTTCTTC,-,TRBJ2-1,16,TRBV5-1,-
CASSLPRGGTDTQYF,TGTGCCAGCAGTTTACCCCGCGGCGGCACAGATACGCAGTATTTT,-,TRBJ2-3,15,TRBV28,-
CAIEPGFGETQYF,TGTGCCATCGAGCCGGGTTTTGGGGAGACCCAGTACTTC,-,TRBJ2-5,13,TRBV28,-
CAWSGQGGPGEKLFF,TGTGCCTGGAGTGGGCAGGGGGGGCCGGGTGAAAAACTGTTTTTT,-,TRBJ1-4,15,TRBV30,TRBD1
CASSLAQFRGGGYNEQFF,TGTGCTAGCAGCTTAGCGCAATTTCGAGGGGGGGGTTACAATGAGCAGTTCTTC,-,TRBJ2-1,18,TRBV7-7,-
CASSEAASGSYEQYF,TGCGCCAGCAGTGAGGCAGCTAGCGGATCCTACGAGCAGTACTTC,-,TRBJ2-7,15,TRBV10-1,TRBD2
CASSLGSTGSSTDTQYF,TGTGCCAGCAGCTTAGGATCGACAGGATCTTCCACAGATACGCAGTATTTT,-,TRBJ2-3,17,TRBV11-3,-
CASSLARNSYEQYF,TGTGCCAGCAGCTTAGCCCGGAACTCCTACGAGCAGTACTTC,-,TRBJ2-7,14,TRBV7-8,-
CASSLREYSYEQYF,TGTGCCAGCAGCCTCAGGGAGTACTCCTACGAGCAGTACTTC,-,TRBJ2-7,14,TRBV11-2,-
CASSRGSSTDTQYF,TGCGCCAGCAGCCGGGGGTCATCCACAGATACGCAGTATTTT,once,TRBJ2-3,14,TRBV5-1,-
CASRKPGTRGDIQYF,TGTGCCAGCAGAAAACCCGGGACTAGGGGGGACATTCAGTACTTC,once,TRBJ2-4,15,TRBV7-2,TRBD2